This TCR beta chain was profiled in a study of blood T cells in healthy people across ages. To note about this clonotype: Its target is unknown.

The CDR3 runs 14 residues. Germline-derived CDR1 and CDR2 are SGHRS and YFSETQ. Donation came from healthy Caucasian individuals in Russia who were aged about 6 to 90. The use of a sample-barcoded 5' primer and a J-beta primer mix characterized a second PCR of roughly 7 to 12 cycles. TCRdb re-derived calls from the 5' RACE reads in MiXCR, one entry per CDR3 protein. The sample shows around 500,000 distinct CDR3 sequences, approximately 26% of them seen only once. The study's findings and limits: Strong correlation linked observed beta diversity and percent naive T cells.

Another study also made use of these data, one on T cells of mothers and their children.

The rearrangement uses TRBV5-1 and TRBJ2-5, with a weak D call TRBD1 (6 bases). The assigned J gene may be wrong: the sequence end matches TRBJ2-7 better. Material for sequencing was blood. This TCR derives from a boy between 2 and 10 years old in good health. The CDR3 loop reads CASTYGTAGDEQYF. In nucleotides, the CDR3 is TGCGCCAGTACCTATGGAACGGCAGGGGACGAGCAGTACTTC.